Described below is a single TCR beta chain sequence and its context. CDR3 length: 17 residues. J gave up 6 bases and V 5 bases, and 12 bases lay outside the gene matches. Per germline, CDR1 SGHVS and CDR2 FQNEAQ. This table comes from immunoSEQ multiplex PCR, and its TCRdb copy is limited to in-frame clones, with some not included. The sample has 47,000 or so clones; 94% are singletons. The sample comes from a study of T cell changes during pregnancy in multiple sclerosis. The sequence was obtained from a female donor with multiple sclerosis, enrolled in a pregnancy study. This chain connects TRBV7-8 to TRBJ2-3, with 12 nucleotides matching TRBD1. The sample was CD4+ T cells from peripheral blood mononuclear cells, taken in the first trimester of pregnancy. CDR3 sequence (DNA): TGTGCCAGCAGCCCCCATGTCCCGGGACAGGGGGCGGATACGCAGTATTTT. Encoded protein: CASSPHVPGQGADTQYF.